This entry lists 17 T cell receptor beta chains sequenced from one sample in a study of blood T cell repertoires in COVID-19. Profiling relied on immunoSEQ multiplex PCR, and the TCRdb table lists in-frame clones only, not all of them. The data contain 410,000 or so clones, approximately 89% of them singletons. The sample comprised peripheral blood. The receptor source for this set is a woman between 40 and 55 years old with COVID-19, enrolled during active disease.

Only one count was recorded for this clone. The J gene is TRBJ1-2, the V gene TRBV5-6; no firm D call. The germline CDR1 and CDR2 sequences are SGHDT and YYEEEE. V lost 3 bases and J lost 9, with 18 bases in between. CDR3 length: 14 amino acids. The CDR3 loop is CASSSLWTDLSYTF. Written as DNA, the CDR3 is TGTGCCAGCAGCTCATTGTGGACGGACTTGAGCTACACCTTC. Full variable domain (missing parts from reference TRBV5-6 and TRBJ1-2): DAGVTQSPTHLIKTRGQQVTLRCSPKSGHDTVSWYQQALGQGPQFIFQYYEEEERQRGNFPDRFSGHQFPNYSSELNVNALLLGDSALYLCASSSLWTDLSYTFGSGTRLTVV.

This clone came up a few times. V usage is TRBV7-3 and J usage is TRBJ2-5, with TRBD1 as a possible D gene (5 bases). CDR1 and CDR2 from the germline V gene are SGHTA and FQGTGA. V shed 0 bases and J shed 4 bases, with 6 bases lying between them. The length of the CDR3 is 13 residues. The CDR3 loop is CASSLTGAETQYF. DNA for the CDR3: TGTGCCAGCAGCTTAACAGGGGCAGAGACCCAGTACTTC.

This chain joins TRBV11-3 and TRBJ2-1; D may be TRBD2 (5 bases). V lost 4 bases, J lost 0 bases, and 16 bases lay in between. Germline-derived CDR1 and CDR2 are SGHNT and YENEEA. This CDR3 contains 17 residues. The CDR3 nucleotides read TGTGCCAGCAGCTCGGGAACTCTAGCAGACTCCTACAATGAGCAGTTCTTC. Protein sequence: CASSSGTLADSYNEQFF.

The chain links TRBV18 to TRBJ1-1; 7 bases are a match to TRBD1. V was clipped by 5 bases and J by 7 bases; unmatched bases: 10. CDR3 size: 14 residues. Per germline, CDR1 KGHSH and CDR2 LQKENI. In DNA form, the CDR3 reads TGTGCCAGCTCATCCCTTCACCGGGACAGTGAAGCTTTCTTT. Protein: CASSSLHRDSEAFF.

This clone came up once. The sample carries other DNA sequences with the same CDR3. V gene TRBV5-1 combines with J gene TRBJ2-3; D is ambiguous. V lost 0 bases, J lost 0 bases, and 8 bases lay in between. CDR3 length: 15 residues. Germline V lookup: CDR1 SGHRS, CDR2 YFSETQ. The CDR3 loop is CASSLVGASTDTQYF. The CDR3 region has the DNA TGCGCCAGCAGCTTGGTTGGAGCTAGCACAGATACGCAGTATTTT.

J is TRBJ2-7 and V is TRBV5-1; D is unclear. Germline V gene sequence: CDR1 SGHRS, CDR2 YFSETQ. V was pared by 6 bases and J by 5 bases, with 9 bases between. The CDR3 spans 11 residues. This chain's CDR3 is CASMGQHEQYF. In DNA, the CDR3 is TGCGCCAGCATGGGCCAACACGAGCAGTACTTC.

This rearrangement joins TRBV7-9 to TRBJ2-1; D perhaps matches TRBD2 (6 bases). The CDR3 spans 15 residues. V lost 1 base to trimming and J lost 4 bases, with 11 bases between them. The V gene's germline CDR1 is SEHNR and CDR2 FQNEAQ (reference sequence). The CDR3 nucleotides are TGTGCCAGCAGCTTAGTGGGACTGGGATACAATGAGCAGTTCTTC. This sequence encodes CASSLVGLGYNEQFF.

V gene TRBV7-2 combines with J gene TRBJ2-7; no clear D. There are 11 residues in the CDR3. Germline V gene sequence: CDR1 SGHTA, CDR2 FQGNSA. Trimming stripped 5 bases from V and 3 bases from J, with 5 bases between. The CDR3 region has the DNA TGTGCCAGCAGCCCCCACTACGAGCAGTACTTC. This codes for CASSPHYEQYF.

The chain employs TRBV18 and TRBJ1-1; possible D gene TRBD1, 5 bases. The V gene lost 3 bases and the J gene lost 4 bases, with 12 bases spanning the gap. Germline loops: CDR1 KGHSH, CDR2 LQKENI. CDR3 length equals 14 residues. CDR3: CASSPTGGGTEAFF. The CDR3 bases are TGTGCCAGCTCACCGACGGGCGGGGGCACTGAAGCTTTCTTT.

The chain combines TRBV7-2 with TRBJ2-5; D remains ambiguous. The V end lost 1 base, the J end lost 4 bases, and 10 bases lay between the germline ends. In germline, CDR1 is SGHTA, CDR2 FQGNSA. The CDR3 is 14 residues long. The CDR3 reads CASSLGRSLETQYF. The CDR3 region has the DNA TGTGCCAGCAGCTTAGGCAGGTCGCTAGAGACCCAGTACTTC.

The chain recombines TRBV6-4 with TRBJ1-2, with D tentatively TRBD1 (6 bases). The V and J ends lost 6 bases and 6 bases respectively, with 8 bases between them. The CDR3 covers 11 residues. Germline V gene lookup returns CDR1 MRHNA and CDR2 SNTAGT. CDR3 in amino acids: CASRSGDGYTF. The CDR3 coding sequence is TGTGCCAGCAGATCAGGGGATGGCTACACCTTC.

This clone was counted a single time. The rearrangement joins TRBV28 to TRBJ1-5, with a tentative D call TRBD1 (6 bases). CDR1 is MDHEN, CDR2 SYDVKM, per germline. This CDR3 is built from 15 residues. The ends were cut back, 8 bases at V and 4 bases at J, with 18 bases in the middle. The CDR3 reads CASARQVGSNQPQHF. The CDR3 bases are TGTGCCAGCGCCCGACAGGTGGGGTCGAATCAGCCCCAGCATTTT. The whole variable domain, filled in from reference TRBV28 and TRBJ1-5, reads DVKVTQSSRYLVKRTGEKVFLECVQDMDHENMFWYRQDPGLGLRLIYFSYDVKMKEKGDIPEGYSVSREKKERFSLILESASTNQTSMYLCASARQVGSNQPQHFGDGTRLSIL.

This chain links TRBV3-1 (or the pseudogene TRBV3-2) with TRBJ1-4; D is perhaps TRBD1 (5 bases). The CDR3 spans 13 residues. V was clipped by 11 bases and J by 4 bases, with 14 bases between them. CDR1 and CDR2 (germline): LGHDT, YNNKEL (reference sequence). CDR3 nucleotides: TGTGCCGCCTCCCGGGGACTTAATGAAAAACTGTTTTTT. Protein sequence: CAASRGLNEKLFF.

The gene calls are TRBV30 and TRBJ1-1, with D perhaps TRBD1 (5 bases). Between the trimmed V and J ends, which lost 3 bases and 10 bases, there was a span of 12 bases. The CDR3 loop spans 11 amino acids. CDR1 and CDR2 (germline): GTSNPN, SVGIG (reference sequence). CDR3 sequence: CAWSRPGGAFF. The CDR3 DNA sequence: TGTGCCTGGAGCCGGCCGGGGGGAGCTTTCTTT.

The J gene is TRBJ2-1, the V gene TRBV7-6, with a tentative D call TRBD2 (7 bases). V lost 1 base and J 3 bases, leaving 13 bases between the germline ends. This CDR3 region has 16 residues. Germline-derived CDR1 and CDR2 are SGHVS and FNYEAQ. CDR3 nucleotides: TGTGCCAGCAGCTTAGAGGGGGGAGGGGGCTACAATGAGCAGTTCTTC. Translation gives CASSLEGGGGYNEQFF.

This chain connects TRBV19 to TRBJ2-7, with 8 bases fitting TRBD1. The CDR3 is made up of 13 amino acids. V gave up 6 bases and J gave up 7 bases; unmatched junction bases: 8. Germline CDR1 is LNHDA and CDR2 is SQIVND (reference sequence). CDR3 amino acids: CASRGTGRGEQYF. The CDR3 nucleotides are TGTGCCAGTAGAGGGACAGGCCGAGGGGAGCAGTACTTC.

The genes are TRBV13 and TRBJ2-1; TRBD2 matches 8 bases. Germline V gene lookup returns CDR1 PRHDT and CDR2 FYEKMQ (reference sequence). The J segment lost 4 bases and the V segment lost 3 bases, leaving 5 bases of the junction unmatched. CDR3 length: 15 amino acids. CDR3 sequence: CASSFGRAGYNEQFF. The CDR3 DNA reads as TGTGCCAGCAGCTTCGGGAGGGCCGGGTACAATGAGCAGTTCTTC.